The 15 T cell receptor beta chains reported below all come from one sample, sequenced in a study of T cells in Graves' hyperthyroidism and ophthalmopathy. There were TCR beta CDR3 regions amplified from RNA transcripts. The primer set for the first-round RT-PCR of the TCR CDR3 was HTBI. From the multiplex PCR reads, TCRdb called clonotypes with MiXCR, one entry per CDR3 protein. Among some 420,000 distinct CDR3 sequences listed, roughly 15% were seen once. Sequenced: blood. The source of these receptors is a woman aged 18-29 years with Graves' hyperthyroidism.

This clonotype was found a few times. The gene calls are TRBV20-1 and TRBJ2-1, with 7 bases aligning to TRBD2. The CDR3 covers 16 residues. The germline V gene encodes CDR1 DFQATT and CDR2 SNEGSKA (reference sequence). V was clipped by 5 bases and J by 0 bases; unmatched bases: 10. The CDR3 DNA sequence: TGCAGTGCTGCCCGGGGAGGCGGGAGCTCCTACAATGAGCAGTTCTTC. Translating gives CSAARGGGSSYNEQFF.

J is TRBJ1-3 and V is TRBV7-2, with D unresolved. This CDR3 is 16 amino acids long. The germline gives CDR1 SGHTA, CDR2 FQGNSA. V gave up 1 base and J gave up 0 bases, with 10 bases separating them. The CDR3 DNA reads as TGTGCCAGCAGCTTAGAGAGGGTCATCTCTGGAAACACCATATATTTT. This gives the protein CASSLERVISGNTIYF.

This clonotype was found many times. CDR3 region: CASSQGGTGDTQYF. Written as DNA, the CDR3 is TGTGCCAGCAGCCAAGGTGGGACCGGGGACACTCAGTACTTC. The chain links TRBV3-1 to TRBJ2-4, with TRBD1 as a possible D gene (6 bases). This CDR3 region has 14 residues. CDR1 LGHDT and CDR2 YNNKEL come from the germline V gene (reference sequence). With 1 base removed from V and 12 bases from J, the gap between germline ends came to 16 bases.

Many counts were recorded for this clonotype. V and J are TRBV5-1 and TRBJ1-2, with a tentative D call TRBD1 (6 bases). Trimming shortened V by 4 bases and J by 3 bases, and 19 bases separated the two germline ends. CDR3 length: 16 amino acids. From germline, CDR1 is SGHRS and CDR2 YFSETQ. The CDR3 region has the DNA TGCGCCAGCAGCCCCCTTTCGGGGGCGGCGGACTATGGCTACACCTTC. It specifies CASSPLSGAADYGYTF.

This clonotype has ten or more counts. The chain uses TRBV11-2 and TRBJ2-1; D gene unclear. The CDR3 has 16 residues. V lost 3 bases, J lost 1 base, and 13 bases lay in between. The germline V gene encodes CDR1 SGHAT and CDR2 FQNNGV. The CDR3 region is CASSFSTWKSYNEQFF. CDR3 nucleotide sequence: TGTGCCAGCAGCTTTTCTACTTGGAAATCCTACAATGAGCAGTTCTTC.

This clonotype was counted at least ten times. The V gene is TRBV6-1, the J gene TRBJ2-7, with D unclear. The CDR3 totals 13 residues. Germline CDR1 MNHNS, CDR2 SASEGT. Trimming left V 0 bases short and J 3 bases short, with 6 bases between. CDR3 DNA sequence: TGTGCCAGCAGTGAAGCCCCGATCTACGAGCAGTACTTC. Encoded protein: CASSEAPIYEQYF.

V usage is TRBV6-1 and J usage is TRBJ1-2, with D possibly TRBD1 on 6 matching bases. V gave up 10 bases and J gave up 8 bases, with 29 bases separating them. The V gene's germline CDR1 is MNHNS and CDR2 SASEGT. The CDR3 runs to 16 residues. The CDR3 nucleotides read TGTGCCATCCTAAATGGTCTAAGGGGGGGGGCGAGCGGCTACACCTTC. This encodes CAILNGLRGGASGYTF.

The chain links TRBV9 to TRBJ2-7; possibly TRBD2 for D (5 bases). Trimming shortened V by 2 bases and J by 2 bases, and 11 bases separated the two germline ends. The CDR3 covers 14 residues. Germline V lookup: CDR1 SGDLS, CDR2 YYNGEE. CDR3 bases: TGTGCCAGCAGCGTGGGAGCGGCTGCCTACGAGCAGTACTTC. Amino acids: CASSVGAAAYEQYF.

This clonotype was seen many times. The V call is TRBV27, the J call TRBJ2-2; the match to TRBD1 covers 7 bases. The CDR3 has 14 amino acids. Germline trimming cut 5 bases from V and 7 bases from J; bases unmatched to any gene: 7. Per the germline V gene, CDR1 is MNHEY and CDR2 is SMNVEV (reference sequence). Written as DNA, the CDR3 is TGTGCCAGCAGTCGACAGGGTCGGAACGGGGAGCTGTTTTTT. This translates into CASSRQGRNGELFF.

This clonotype was recorded many times. The V call is TRBV6-2 or TRBV6-3, the J call TRBJ2-1, with TRBD2 as a possible D gene (5 bases). The V gene lost 6 bases and the J gene lost 4 bases, with 16 bases spanning the gap. CDR1 is MNHEY, CDR2 SVGEGT, per germline. This CDR3 has 15 amino acids. CDR3 nucleotide sequence: TGTGCCAGCAGCCTAACTAGTCCCAAGTACAATGAGCAGTTCTTC. Translated: CASSLTSPKYNEQFF.

This clonotype was seen many times. As DNA, the CDR3 is TGCAGTGCTACCGGGACATTCACGATAAACCAAGAGACCCAGTACTTC. Translation: CSATGTFTINQETQYF. This rearrangement joins TRBV20-1 to TRBJ2-5; the D gene is possibly TRBD1 (6 bases). This CDR3 has 16 amino acids. V was trimmed by 4 bases and J by 0 bases, leaving 18 bases between them. The germline gives CDR1 DFQATT, CDR2 SNEGSKA (reference sequence).

On this clonotype: A read error may explain this, as a much larger clone is one base away. This chain joins TRBV2 and TRBJ2-3, with 9 bases identical to TRBD2. Per the germline V gene, CDR1 is SNHLY and CDR2 is FYNNEI. With V trimmed by 10 bases and J by 11 bases, 16 bases remained unmatched. There are 14 residues in the CDR3. Here the CDR3 reads CATPELAGPMGQYF. The CDR3 DNA sequence: TGTGCCACCCCAGAACTAGCGGGCCCAATGGGGCAGTATTTT.

This sequence joins TRBV18 and TRBJ2-2, with 11 nucleotides matching TRBD2. CDR3 length: 15 residues. V gave up 6 bases and J gave up 5 bases; unmatched junction bases: 5. Germline CDR1 is KGHSH and CDR2 is LQKENI. DNA for the CDR3: TGTGCCAGCTCTGCGGGACTAGCGGTGACCGGGGAGCTGTTTTTT. Its protein product is CASSAGLAVTGELFF.

This clonotype was detected only a few times. The chain links TRBV9 to TRBJ2-7, with D perhaps TRBD2 (6 bases). V was trimmed by 0 bases and J by 0 bases, leaving 10 bases between them. In germline, CDR1 is SGDLS, CDR2 YYNGEE. The CDR3 covers 15 residues. The CDR3 DNA reads as TGTGCCAGCAGCGTAGCCGGGGACTTCTCCTACGAGCAGTACTTC. Amino acid sequence: CASSVAGDFSYEQYF.

The gene calls are TRBV27 and TRBJ2-1; 7 nucleotides align to TRBD2. CDR1 MNHEY and CDR2 SMNVEV come from the germline V gene (reference sequence). Trimming at V came to 6 bases and at J to 5 bases, leaving 7 bases not matched to a gene. The CDR3 contains 14 residues. CDR3 sequence: CASSQTSADNEQFF. CDR3 DNA: TGTGCCAGCAGCCAAACTAGCGCAGACAATGAGCAGTTCTTC.